One and the same sample provided the 5 T cell receptor beta chains below, sequenced in a study of cytomegalovirus exposure and HLA in healthy donors listed by TCRdb under 2017. Library method: the immunoSEQ multiplex PCR assay. A mixture of 60 forward primers for TCR Vbeta segments and 13 reverse primers for TCR Jbeta segments was used in the multiplex PCR. In its TCRdb copy, this immuneACCESS table keeps in-frame sequences only and misses some clones. Where compared with another copy, unresolved V genes explain less than half of these, and the others have no known cause. This sample lists approximately 260,000 clones; 92% were detected once. 1.5% to 2% of the sample goes to the ten largest clones. Specimen: PBMCs. All receptors come from a girl aged 2-10 years in good health and CMV-seronegative.

The V call is TRBV27, the J call TRBJ2-7, with 11 bases identical to TRBD1. The CDR3 extends over 14 amino acids. The germline CDR1 and CDR2 sequences are MNHEY and SMNVEV (reference sequence). V shed 6 bases, J shed 3 bases, and the junction held 4 bases outside the gene matches. The CDR3 nucleotides are TGTGCCAGCAGCACCGGGACAGGGGGCTACGAGCAGTACTTC. Encoded protein: CASSTGTGGYEQYF.

On this clone: One end of the junction does not line up with germline, which may come from a read error. CDR3 DNA sequence: TGTTCCAGCAGCTTAGCCCCACACAGGGGCACTGAAGCTTTCTTT. Protein: CSSSLAPHRGTEAFF. The rearrangement links TRBV7-9 to TRBJ1-1; 7 nucleotides align to TRBD1. Germline CDR1 and CDR2: SEHNR and FQNEAQ (reference sequence). This CDR3 has 15 residues. The full variable domain, in which reference TRBV7-9 and TRBJ1-1 provide the parts outside the CDR3, is DTGVSQNPRHKITKRGQNVTFRCDPISEHNRLYWYRQTLGQGPEFLTYFQNEAQLEKSRLLSDRFSAERPKGSFSTLEIQRTEQGDSAMYLCSSSLAPHRGTEAFFGQGTRLTVV.

This chain links TRBV30 with TRBJ2-1; 7 bases agree with TRBD2. V shed 0 bases, J shed 10 bases, and the junction held 9 bases outside the gene matches. The germline CDR1 and CDR2 sequences are GTSNPN and SVGIG (reference sequence). CDR3 length: 14 amino acids. CDR3: CAWSVGLAEREQFF. CDR3 DNA: TGTGCCTGGAGTGTGGGGCTAGCGGAACGGGAGCAGTTCTTC.

The chain couples TRBV19 to TRBJ2-7; 8 bases match TRBD1. The junction had 4 bases not matched to a gene; V was cut back by 6 bases and J by 3 bases. This CDR3 is 13 amino acids long. CDR1 and CDR2 from the germline V gene are LNHDA and SQIVND (reference sequence). The CDR3 bases are TGTGCCAGTAGCGGACAGGGTCTCTACGAGCAGTACTTC. Its protein is CASSGQGLYEQYF.

The J gene is TRBJ1-3, the V gene TRBV9; D unclear. The germline V gene encodes CDR1 SGDLS and CDR2 YYNGEE. The CDR3 covers 14 residues. V was clipped by 0 bases and J by 8 bases, with 12 bases between them. CDR3 protein: CASSVVGNDHTIYF. The CDR3 DNA follows: TGTGCCAGCAGCGTAGTGGGCAACGACCACACCATATATTTT.